The 5 T cell receptor beta chains in this list originate from one sample, sequenced in a study of human T cells and chemical hapten exposure. TCRdb called the RACE reads again in MiXCR, with one record for every CDR3 protein. This sample has some 88,000 distinct CDR3 sequences, with roughly 9.6% found just once. Described time point: patch test 2, 6 weeks after DPC sensitization. Specified treatment: therapeutic diphenylcyclopropenone sensitization with weekly scalp DPC. The specimen comprised whole blood, sampled in connection with sensitization to the hapten diphenylcyclopropenone (DPC). The receptors come from a man between 40 and 49 years old with alopecia areata. Some clones in this sample may be carry-over from other donors' samples.

This clonotype appeared a few times. The DNA is left out, because the CDR3 cannot be placed on it with certainty; the CDR3 is given as TCRdb lists it. The chain employs TRBV27 and TRBJ1-3; the DNA was not compared with TRBD1, the D call given in the table. The CDR3 adds up to 17 amino acids, both ends counted. CDR1 and CDR2 from the germline V gene are MNHEY and SMNVEV (reference sequence). This CDR3 reads CASSSSTGRTSGNTIYF.

V gene TRBV20-1 combines with J gene TRBJ2-3; tentatively, D is TRBD1 (6 bases). The CDR3 runs 16 residues. With 0 bases removed from V and 4 bases from J, the gap between germline ends came to 17 bases. Per germline, CDR1 DFQATT and CDR2 SNEGSKA (reference sequence). CDR3 sequence (DNA): TGCAGTGCTAGAGATCTCCGAGCAGGGGCGGCAGATACGCAGTATTTT. Amino acid sequence: CSARDLRAGAADTQYF.

This clonotype was picked up a small number of times. This chain links TRBV28 with TRBJ2-1; a possible D gene is TRBD2 (6 bases). V lost 5 bases and J 1 base, leaving 12 bases between the germline ends. The CDR3 extends over 15 amino acids. Germline CDR1 and CDR2: MDHEN and SYDVKM. CDR3 loop: CASSPPSVSYNEQFF. In DNA, the CDR3 is TGTGCCAGCAGTCCACCTAGCGTTTCCTACAATGAGCAGTTCTTC.

The J gene is TRBJ2-3, the V gene TRBV5-1, with D perhaps TRBD1 (6 bases). V lost 8 bases and J 0 bases, leaving 13 bases between the germline ends. CDR1 and CDR2 (germline): SGHRS, YFSETQ. This CDR3 contains 14 residues. The CDR3 sequence: CASGTGPSTDTQYF. The CDR3 DNA reads TGCGCCAGTGGCACAGGGCCTAGCACAGATACGCAGTATTTT.

The CDR3 DNA is TGCGCCAGCAGCTTTGGCGGGCCGGGAAACACCATATATTTT. Amino acid sequence: CASSFGGPGNTIYF. V gene TRBV5-1 combines with J gene TRBJ1-3; no firm D call. V was trimmed by 2 bases and J by 4 bases, leaving 10 bases between them. The CDR3 runs 14 residues. CDR1 is SGHRS and CDR2 is YFSETQ in the germline V gene.